Reported below is one T cell receptor beta chain. This sample stems from a study of human T cells and chemical hapten exposure. Study at large: Variation in per-sample TCR yields came mainly from small pooled library volume differences.

Authors' analysis steps: Sample TCR counts, which ranged from 23,224 to 690,600, had a median of 95,638. MiXCR, applied by TCRdb to the RACE reads, yields one record per CDR3 protein. The V and J calls here are based on TCRdb, not the publication. This table has 75,000 to 100,000 distinct CDR3 sequences, approximately 8.2% appearing once. Time point specified: healthy volunteer bleed at 2 weeks. Blood, whole and unfractionated, served as the source for total RNA extraction. The specimen sequenced was whole blood. This TCR was recovered from a female donor in good health. Some clones in this sample may be carry-over from other donors' samples.

For the CDR3, the DNA is TGTGCCAGTAGTATCGGTGGGCCCGCTGAGCAGTTCTTC. It codes for CASSIGGPAEQFF. The rearrangement uses TRBV19 and TRBJ2-1; D remains unclear. The CDR3 totals 13 residues. The germline CDR1 and CDR2 sequences are LNHDA and SQIVND (reference sequence). V lost 3 bases, J lost 9 bases, and 12 bases lay in between.